A selection of T cell receptor beta chains follows, all from one sample in a study of blood T cell repertoires in COVID-19. Repertoires were generated with immunoSEQ multiplex PCR, while TCRdb's copy carries only in-frame clones and drops some. The sample lists 50,000 to 80,000 clones, approximately 89% occurring once. The sequenced sample consisted of peripheral blood. The receptors shown here come from a man in his 60s with acute or convalescent COVID-19. CDR3s leave out the opening cysteine and the closing phenylalanine or tryptophan.

>TRBJ1-6|TRBV27
ASSLFGGNNSPLH
>TRBJ1-2|TRBV12-3/TRBV12-4
ASSGTGRLGYT
>TRBJ2-4|TRBV5-1
ASSLDSGNIQY
>TRBJ1-6|TRBV6-5
ASRDRVLVDSPLH
>TRBJ1-1|TRBV5-5
ASSLSTLRNTEAF
>TRBJ1-1|TRBV2
ASGETGVRGAF
>TRBJ2-2|TRBV9
ASSLTPPWGLDTGELF
>TRBJ1-1|TRBV6-1
ASSEVRGNTEAF
>TRBJ2-2|TRBV10-1
ASSESGGVNTGELF
>TRBJ1-1|TRBV5-4
ASSFQQNTEAF
>TRBJ2-2|TRBV5-1
ASSLKRNTGELF
>TRBJ2-3|TRBV11-2
ASSLDGTVTDTQY
>TRBJ1-2|TRBV6-4
ASSDSATGPSPNYGYT
>TRBJ2-5|TRBV7-2
ASSLSGQALRGETQY
>TRBJ2-7|TRBV4-1
ASSHPGQGLREQY
>TRBJ1-3|TRBV9
ASSGQGMSGNTIY
>TRBJ2-7|TRBV3-1/TRBV3-2
ASSQSLTSGGAGEQY
>TRBJ2-7|TRBV19
ASSTSSYEQY
>TRBJ1-2|TRBV18
ASSLTPDSYGYT
>TRBJ2-2|TRBV3-1/TRBV3-2
ASSQVRTGTGGVGGELF
>TRBJ1-5|TRBV7-9
ASSLQGVGQPQH
>TRBJ2-3|TRBV7-2
ASSLAGGGADTQY